Below, 25 T cell receptor beta chains from the same sample are listed, as sequenced in a study of T cells after yellow fever vaccination. Using its own MiXCR run on the 5' RACE reads, TCRdb lists one record per CDR3 protein. Of 300,000 to 400,000 distinct CDR3 sequences listed, about 6% are singletons. The sample was PBMCs, taken 5 days after the yellow fever booster vaccination. The receptors here all came from a man younger than 45 who received the YFV17D yellow fever vaccine.

Ten or more counts support this clonotype. The rearrangement links TRBV4-1 to TRBJ2-2; 7 bases are a match to TRBD2. CDR3 length: 16 amino acids. With V trimmed by 4 bases and J by 5 bases, 10 bases remained unmatched. The germline CDR1 and CDR2 sequences are MGHRA and YSYEKL. The CDR3 here is CASSPGPGGRTGELFF. The CDR3 bases are TGCGCCAGCAGCCCAGGGCCGGGAGGAAGAACCGGGGAGCTGTTTTTT.

This clonotype was recorded many times. The J gene is TRBJ2-5, the V gene TRBV12-3 or TRBV12-4; the D is unclear. V lost 2 bases to trimming and J lost 2 bases, with 6 bases between them. There are 13 residues in the CDR3. As DNA, the CDR3 is TGTGCCAGCAGTTTAATGCGGCAAGAGACCCAGTACTTC. Translating it yields CASSLMRQETQYF.

This clonotype showed up many times. This chain uses TRBV29-1 with TRBJ2-7; D is possibly TRBD1 or TRBD2 (6 bases each). The CDR3 covers 11 residues. CDR1 is SQVTM, CDR2 ANQGSEA, per germline. The V gene lost 7 bases and the J gene lost 3 bases, with 10 bases spanning the gap. CDR3 sequence: CSAKGGYEQYF. The CDR3 region has the DNA TGCAGCGCAAAGGGGGGCTACGAGCAGTACTTC.

V gene TRBV20-1 combines with J gene TRBJ2-4; TRBD2 aligns across 12 bases. The CDR3 is made up of 17 amino acids. Germline CDR1 DFQATT, CDR2 SNEGSKA (reference sequence). Germline trimming cut 5 bases from V and 0 bases from J; bases unmatched to any gene: 8. CDR3 amino acids: CSAVTSGSFLAKNIQYF. CDR3 bases: TGCAGTGCTGTGACTAGCGGGAGTTTTCTAGCCAAAAACATTCAGTACTTC.

The V call is TRBV7-3, the J call TRBJ2-6; D not resolved. V lost 6 bases, J lost 0 bases, and 12 bases lay in between. The CDR3 extends over 16 amino acids. Germline CDR1 SGHTA, CDR2 FQGTGA. The CDR3 region has the DNA TGTGCCAGCAGTGAGAGACCACTCTCTGGGGCCAACGTCCTGACTTTC. It specifies CASSERPLSGANVLTF.

This clonotype showed up just a few times. V is TRBV7-8 and J is TRBJ1-2, with D possibly being TRBD1 (5 bases). Germline V lookup: CDR1 SGHVS, CDR2 FQNEAQ. This CDR3 is 14 amino acids long. The V end was cut by 5 bases, the J end by 8 bases, with 18 bases between. CDR3 protein: CASSPRQGTSGYTF. The CDR3 nucleotides read TGTGCCAGCAGCCCAAGGCAGGGAACTTCCGGCTACACCTTC.

This clonotype appeared a few times. The J gene is TRBJ2-1, the V gene TRBV12-3 or TRBV12-4; D gene unclear. The length of the CDR3 is 14 residues. Trimming removed 1 base at V and 4 bases at J, with 8 bases between. The CDR3 loop reads CASSLDEPYNEQFF. In DNA, the CDR3 is TGTGCCAGCAGTTTAGACGAGCCGTACAATGAGCAGTTCTTC.

This clonotype occurred a few times. The chain uses TRBV20-1 and TRBJ1-4; TRBD1 agrees at 7 bases. V shed 3 bases, J shed 5 bases, and the junction held 6 bases outside the gene matches. Looked up from germline, CDR1 is DFQATT and CDR2 is SNEGSKA (reference sequence). The CDR3 runs 14 residues. CDR3 sequence (DNA): TGCAGTGCTAGCCACACAGGGGCCAATGAAAAACTGTTTTTT. As protein: CSASHTGANEKLFF.

The chain is built from TRBV5-1 and TRBJ2-3; tentatively, D is TRBD1 (6 bases). This CDR3 is 13 amino acids long. Per the germline V gene, CDR1 is SGHRS and CDR2 is YFSETQ. V shed 5 bases and J shed 2 bases, with 9 bases lying between them. CDR3 residues: CASRSGVTDTQYF. CDR3 DNA sequence: TGCGCCAGCAGATCAGGGGTCACAGATACGCAGTATTTT.

This clonotype showed up just a few times. The chain uses TRBV6-1 and TRBJ2-7; 10 bases are a match to TRBD1. This CDR3 region has 15 residues. Germline V CDR1 and CDR2: MNHNS, SASEGT. Trimming took 7 bases from V and 1 from J; bases not matched to a gene: 7. The CDR3 loop reads CASIEMGQGSYEQYF. The CDR3 region has the DNA TGTGCCAGCATCGAGATGGGACAGGGGTCCTACGAGCAGTACTTC.

The V and J genes are TRBV29-1 and TRBJ2-7, with 12 positions matching TRBD1. Germline V gene lookup returns CDR1 SQVTM and CDR2 ANQGSEA. V was pared by 4 bases and J by 4 bases, with 8 bases of the junction left unmatched. The CDR3 runs to 15 residues. The CDR3 is CSVATGTGGGYEQYF. CDR3 coding DNA: TGCAGCGTTGCCACCGGGACAGGGGGCGGGTACGAGCAGTACTTC.

The chain joins TRBV4-3 to TRBJ2-2; weak D call: TRBD1 (5 bases). V was clipped by 4 bases and J by 1 base, with 13 bases between them. This CDR3 has 16 residues. Germline V gene data show CDR1 as LGHNA and CDR2 as YSLEER. The CDR3 DNA is TGCGCCAGCAGCCTCCAAGGGGCCCGGAACACCGGGGAGCTGTTTTTT. It encodes CASSLQGARNTGELFF.

Remarks on this clonotype: A much larger clone sits a single nucleotide away, making a read error possible. This sequence joins TRBV7-9 and TRBJ2-3; D might be TRBD2 (6 bases). The CDR3 totals 16 residues. Trimming removed 5 bases at V and 7 bases at J, with 22 bases between. The germline gives CDR1 SEHNR, CDR2 FQNEAQ (reference sequence). The DNA of the CDR3 is TGTGCCAGCAGCCGAGAAAAAAGCGGGTTCACCTATACGCAGTATTTT. It encodes CASSREKSGFTYTQYF.

V is TRBV20-1 and J is TRBJ2-3; D gene uncertain. Per the germline V gene, CDR1 is DFQATT and CDR2 is SNEGSKA (reference sequence). This CDR3 has 12 amino acids. Trimming took off 5 bases at V and 2 bases at J, with 8 bases between the two ends. The CDR3 DNA reads TGCAGTGCTCTGAAATCCACAGATACGCAGTATTTT. Protein: CSALKSTDTQYF.

Only a few counts were recorded for this clonotype. The rearrangement joins TRBV19 to TRBJ2-2; tentatively, D is TRBD1 (5 bases). CDR3 length: 16 residues. Per germline, CDR1 LNHDA and CDR2 SQIVND (reference sequence). V lost 1 base and J 6 bases, leaving 15 bases between the germline ends. The CDR3 loop is CASSIGEDKRSGELFF. In DNA, the CDR3 is TGTGCCAGTAGTATAGGCGAGGACAAGAGGTCCGGGGAGCTGTTTTTT.

The CDR3 is CASSPDTLAYNEQFF. DNA of the CDR3: TGTGCCAGCAGCCCAGACACCTTGGCCTACAATGAGCAGTTCTTC. This rearrangement joins TRBV11-1 to TRBJ2-1, with D unresolved. Germline CDR1 and CDR2: SGHAT and FQDESV (reference sequence). The V gene lost 5 bases and the J gene lost 2 bases, with 13 bases spanning the gap. The CDR3 is 15 amino acids.

This clonotype was seen at least ten times. The chain joins TRBV7-2 to TRBJ2-7, with 7 bases lining up with TRBD1. CDR1 is SGHTA, CDR2 FQGNSA, per germline. V shed 5 bases, J shed 0 bases, and the junction held 7 bases outside the gene matches. The length of the CDR3 is 15 residues. CDR3 sequence reads: CASSPRTGLSYEQYF. CDR3 DNA sequence: TGTGCCAGCAGCCCTCGGACAGGACTCTCCTACGAGCAGTACTTC.

This clonotype appeared a few times. The chain carries TRBV20-1 and TRBJ1-1, with no clear D. Trimming removed 3 bases from V and 3 bases from J, with 14 bases in between. CDR3 length: 14 amino acids. The germline V gene has CDR1 DFQATT and CDR2 SNEGSKA (reference sequence). The CDR3 sequence is CSASGWVRDTEAFF. CDR3 sequence (DNA): TGCAGTGCTAGCGGTTGGGTTCGGGACACTGAAGCTTTCTTT.

This clonotype appeared many times. This rearrangement joins TRBV11-2 to TRBJ2-7; D might be TRBD1 or TRBD2, each matching 6 bases. Looked up from germline, CDR1 is SGHAT and CDR2 is FQNNGV. The CDR3 spans 17 residues. The V end lost 0 bases, the J end lost 2 bases, and 17 bases lay between the germline ends. CDR3 nucleotide sequence: TGTGCCAGCAGCTTAGAGAGAGGGGGAGGAATCCCCTACGAGCAGTACTTC. Translation: CASSLERGGGIPYEQYF.

The chain is built from TRBV12-3 or TRBV12-4 and TRBJ2-7; D is unresolved. CDR3 size: 14 residues. Trimming left V 6 bases short and J 3 bases short, with 15 bases between. The chain's CDR3 is CASSPSRTDYEQYF. The DNA for the CDR3 is TGTGCCAGCAGCCCTTCTCGGACGGACTACGAGCAGTACTTC.

This clonotype has a count of ten or more. The chain combines TRBV5-1 with TRBJ2-5; D not resolved. Germline values: CDR1 SGHRS, CDR2 YFSETQ. The CDR3 length is 10 residues. Trimming shortened V by 6 bases and J by 3 bases, and 3 bases separated the two germline ends. The CDR3 protein is CASKEETQYF. The CDR3 DNA follows: TGCGCCAGCAAGGAAGAGACCCAGTACTTC. Drawing the rest from reference TRBV5-1 and TRBJ2-5, the complete variable domain is KAGVTQTPRYLIKTRGQQVTLSCSPISGHRSVSWYQQTPGQGLQFLFEYFSETQRNKGNFPGRFSGRQFSNSRSEMNVSTLELGDSALYLCASKEETQYFGPGTRLLVL.

The chain recombines TRBV2 with TRBJ1-2; 8 bases map to TRBD1. CDR1 SNHLY and CDR2 FYNNEI come from the germline V gene. There are 15 residues in the CDR3. Trimming at V came to 2 bases and at J to 2 bases, leaving 4 bases not matched to a gene. Written as DNA, the CDR3 is TGTGCCAGCAGTGAACCAGGGGGCTTGAACTATGGCTACACCTTC. Amino acid sequence: CASSEPGGLNYGYTF.

The table lists this clonotype with many counts. The chain couples TRBV24-1 to TRBJ2-1; 10 bases agree with TRBD1. The V and J ends lost 4 bases and 7 bases, in that order; junction bases with no gene match: 6. Germline values: CDR1 KGHDR, CDR2 SFDVKD. CDR3 length: 15 residues. Here the CDR3 reads CATSETGTGVNEQFF. The CDR3 coding sequence is TGTGCCACCAGTGAAACCGGGACAGGGGTGAATGAGCAGTTCTTC.

This clonotype appeared a few times. The rearrangement joins TRBV4-2 to TRBJ2-7; the D is unclear. Trimming cost V 0 bases and J 0 bases, with 12 bases left between them. This CDR3 is 16 amino acids long. The germline CDR1 and CDR2 sequences are LGHNA and YNFKEQ. The CDR3 loop reads CASSQDLPKSSYEQYF. DNA of the CDR3: TGTGCCAGCAGCCAAGATCTCCCCAAGAGCTCCTACGAGCAGTACTTC.

This clonotype showed up just a few times. The chain has TRBV12-3 or TRBV12-4 and TRBJ1-2; no clear D gene. The CDR3 is 14 residues long. Trimming removed 3 bases from V and 6 bases from J, with 14 bases in between. The CDR3 loop is CASSLSRVLDGYTF. The DNA of the CDR3 is TGTGCCAGCAGTTTGTCTAGAGTCTTAGATGGCTACACCTTC.